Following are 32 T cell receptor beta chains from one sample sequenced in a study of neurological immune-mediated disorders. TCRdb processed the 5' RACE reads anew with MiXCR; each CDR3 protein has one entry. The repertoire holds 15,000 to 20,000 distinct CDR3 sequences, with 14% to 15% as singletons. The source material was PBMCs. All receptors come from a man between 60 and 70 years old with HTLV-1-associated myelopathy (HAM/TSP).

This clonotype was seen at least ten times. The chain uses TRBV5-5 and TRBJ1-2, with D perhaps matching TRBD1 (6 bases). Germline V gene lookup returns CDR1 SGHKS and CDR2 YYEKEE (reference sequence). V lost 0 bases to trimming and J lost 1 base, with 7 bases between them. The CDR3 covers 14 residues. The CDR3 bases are TGTGCCAGCAGCTTGGACAGGGATAACTATGGCTACACCTTC. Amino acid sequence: CASSLDRDNYGYTF.

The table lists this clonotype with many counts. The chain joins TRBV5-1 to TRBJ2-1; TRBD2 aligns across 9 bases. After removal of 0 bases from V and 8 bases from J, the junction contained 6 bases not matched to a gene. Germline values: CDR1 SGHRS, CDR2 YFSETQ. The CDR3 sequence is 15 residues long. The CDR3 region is CASSLEGGGADEQFF. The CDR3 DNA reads TGCGCCAGCAGCTTGGAGGGCGGGGGGGCCGATGAGCAGTTCTTC.

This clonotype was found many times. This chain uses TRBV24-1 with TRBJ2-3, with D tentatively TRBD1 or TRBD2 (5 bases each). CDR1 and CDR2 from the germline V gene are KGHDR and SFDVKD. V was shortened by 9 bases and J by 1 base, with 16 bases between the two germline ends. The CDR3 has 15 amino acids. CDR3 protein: CATPRWGIGTDTQYF. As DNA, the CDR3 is TGTGCCACCCCGAGGTGGGGGATCGGCACAGATACGCAGTATTTT.

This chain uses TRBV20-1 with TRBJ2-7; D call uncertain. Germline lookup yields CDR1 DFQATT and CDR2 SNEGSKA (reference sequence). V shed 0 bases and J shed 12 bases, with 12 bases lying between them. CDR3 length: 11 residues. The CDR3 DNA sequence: TGCAGTGCTAGAGATGGGGTCCTGAGGTACTTC. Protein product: CSARDGVLRYF.

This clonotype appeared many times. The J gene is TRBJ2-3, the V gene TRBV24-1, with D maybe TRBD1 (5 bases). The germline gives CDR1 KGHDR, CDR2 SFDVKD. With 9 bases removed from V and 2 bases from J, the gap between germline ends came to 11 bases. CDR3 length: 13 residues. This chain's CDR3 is CATGAEVTDTQYF. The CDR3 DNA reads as TGTGCCACCGGGGCCGAGGTCACAGATACGCAGTATTTT.

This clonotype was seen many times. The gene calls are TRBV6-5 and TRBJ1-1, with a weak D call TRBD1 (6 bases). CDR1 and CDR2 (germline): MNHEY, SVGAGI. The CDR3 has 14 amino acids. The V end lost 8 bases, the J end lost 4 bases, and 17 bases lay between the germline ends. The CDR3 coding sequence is TGTGCCAGCTTTAGGACAGATGGAGGCACTGAAGCTTTCTTT. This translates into CASFRTDGGTEAFF.

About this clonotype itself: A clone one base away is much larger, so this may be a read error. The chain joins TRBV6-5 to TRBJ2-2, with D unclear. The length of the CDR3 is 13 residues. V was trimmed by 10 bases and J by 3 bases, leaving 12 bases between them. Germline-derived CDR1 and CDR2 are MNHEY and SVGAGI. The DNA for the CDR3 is TGTGCCATCTGGAGAGTTGACACCGGGGAGCTGTTTTTT. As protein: CAIWRVDTGELFF.

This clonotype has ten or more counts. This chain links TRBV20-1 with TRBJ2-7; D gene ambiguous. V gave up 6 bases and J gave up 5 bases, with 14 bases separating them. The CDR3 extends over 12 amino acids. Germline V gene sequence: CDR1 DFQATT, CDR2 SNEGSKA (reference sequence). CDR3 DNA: TGCAGTGCACCCGACACCTTCCACGAGCAGTACTTC. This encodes CSAPDTFHEQYF.

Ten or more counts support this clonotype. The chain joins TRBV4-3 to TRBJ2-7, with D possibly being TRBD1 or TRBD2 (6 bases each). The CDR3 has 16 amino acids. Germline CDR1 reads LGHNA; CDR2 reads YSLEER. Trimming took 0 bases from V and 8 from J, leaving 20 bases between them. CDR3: CASSQDPGDNGLQQYF. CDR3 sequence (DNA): TGCGCCAGCAGCCAAGATCCCGGGGACAATGGACTACAGCAGTACTTC.

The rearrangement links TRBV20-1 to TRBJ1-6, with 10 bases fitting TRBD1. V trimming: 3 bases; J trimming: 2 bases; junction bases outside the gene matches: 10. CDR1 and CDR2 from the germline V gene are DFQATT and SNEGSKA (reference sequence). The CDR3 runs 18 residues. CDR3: CSASVATGGITYNSPLHF. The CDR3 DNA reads TGCAGTGCTAGTGTTGCGACAGGGGGCATCACCTATAATTCACCCCTCCACTTT.

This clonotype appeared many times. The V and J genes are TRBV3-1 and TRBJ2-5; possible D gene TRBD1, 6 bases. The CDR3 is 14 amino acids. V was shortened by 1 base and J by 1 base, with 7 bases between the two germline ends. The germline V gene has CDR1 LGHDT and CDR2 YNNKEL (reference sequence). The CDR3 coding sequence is TGTGCCAGCAGCCAAGCACAGGGCCAAGAGACCCAGTACTTC. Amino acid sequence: CASSQAQGQETQYF.

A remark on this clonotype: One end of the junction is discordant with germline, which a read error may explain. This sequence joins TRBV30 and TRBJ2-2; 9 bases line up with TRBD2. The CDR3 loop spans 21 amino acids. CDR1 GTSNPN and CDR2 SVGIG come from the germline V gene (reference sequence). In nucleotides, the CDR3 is TGTGCCTGGAACCTTGACCGTTTATTGGGACTAGCCCCACCCTACATCGGGGAGGTGTTTTTT. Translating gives CAWNLDRLLGLAPPYIGEVFF.

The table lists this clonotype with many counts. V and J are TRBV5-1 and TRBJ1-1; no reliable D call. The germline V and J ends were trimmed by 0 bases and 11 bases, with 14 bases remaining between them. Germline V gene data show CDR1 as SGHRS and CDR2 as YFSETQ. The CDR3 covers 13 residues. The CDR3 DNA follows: TGCGCCAGCAGCTTGGACGGCGGTCCACGGGCTTTCTTT. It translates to CASSLDGGPRAFF.

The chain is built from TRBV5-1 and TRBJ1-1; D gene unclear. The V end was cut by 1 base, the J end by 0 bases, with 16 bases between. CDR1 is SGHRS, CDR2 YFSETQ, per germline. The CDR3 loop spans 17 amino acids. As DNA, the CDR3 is TGCGCCAGCAGCTTGTTATATCTAGGGCAAATGAACACTGAAGCTTTCTTT. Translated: CASSLLYLGQMNTEAFF.

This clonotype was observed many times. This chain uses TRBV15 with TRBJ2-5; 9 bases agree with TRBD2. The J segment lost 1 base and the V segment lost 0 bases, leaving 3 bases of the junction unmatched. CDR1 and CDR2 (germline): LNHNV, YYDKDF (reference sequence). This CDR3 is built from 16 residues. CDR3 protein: CATSRDGSGGQETQYF. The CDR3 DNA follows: TGTGCCACCAGCAGAGATGGTAGCGGGGGCCAAGAGACCCAGTACTTC.

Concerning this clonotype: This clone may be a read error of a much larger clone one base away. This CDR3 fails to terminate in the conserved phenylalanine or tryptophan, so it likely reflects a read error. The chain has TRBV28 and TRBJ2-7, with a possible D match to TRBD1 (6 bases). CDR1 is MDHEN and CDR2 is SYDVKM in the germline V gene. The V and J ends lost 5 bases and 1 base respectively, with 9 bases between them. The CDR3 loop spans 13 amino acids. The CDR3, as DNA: TGTGCCAGCAGTCCCGGACAGTCCTACGAGCAGTACATC. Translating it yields CASSPGQSYEQYI.

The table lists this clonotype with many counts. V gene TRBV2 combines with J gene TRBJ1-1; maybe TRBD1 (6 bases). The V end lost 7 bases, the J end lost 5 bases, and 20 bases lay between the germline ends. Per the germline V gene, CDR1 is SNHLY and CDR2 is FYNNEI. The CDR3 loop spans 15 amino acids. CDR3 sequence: CASTRDKEIVTEAFF. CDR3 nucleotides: TGTGCCAGCACCAGGGACAAGGAGATTGTTACTGAAGCTTTCTTT.

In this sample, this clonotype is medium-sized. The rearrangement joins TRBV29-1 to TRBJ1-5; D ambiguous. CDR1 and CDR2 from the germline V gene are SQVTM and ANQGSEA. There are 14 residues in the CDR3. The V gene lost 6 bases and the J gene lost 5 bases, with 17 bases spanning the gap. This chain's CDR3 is CSVGENRRDQPQHF. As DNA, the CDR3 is TGCAGCGTCGGAGAGAACCGGAGAGATCAGCCCCAGCATTTT.

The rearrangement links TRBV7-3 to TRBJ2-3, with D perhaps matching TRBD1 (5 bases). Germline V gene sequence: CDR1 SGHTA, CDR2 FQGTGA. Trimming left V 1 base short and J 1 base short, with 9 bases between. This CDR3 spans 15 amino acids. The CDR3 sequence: CASSLNGRGTDTQYF. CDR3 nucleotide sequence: TGTGCCAGCAGCTTAAACGGCAGGGGCACAGATACGCAGTATTTT.

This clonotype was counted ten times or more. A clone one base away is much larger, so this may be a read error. The CDR3 nucleotides are TGTGCCAGCAGCTGGAGATCAGGGGGCCTGGACGAGCAGTACTTC. It encodes CASSWRSGGLDEQYF. The chain links TRBV7-9 to TRBJ2-7; 8 bases match TRBD1. The germline V gene has CDR1 SEHNR and CDR2 FQNEAQ (reference sequence). Losses at the gene ends were 4 bases for V and 5 bases for J; bases not matched to a gene: 10. This CDR3 has 15 amino acids.

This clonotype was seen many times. CDR3 sequence reads: CASSSRGGADEQYF. The CDR3 DNA reads as TGTGCCAGCAGCTCCCGTGGAGGGGCGGACGAGCAGTACTTC. The rearrangement uses TRBV5-4 and TRBJ2-7; possible D gene TRBD2, 6 bases. This CDR3 spans 14 amino acids. The germline CDR1 and CDR2 sequences are SGHNT and YYREEE (reference sequence). Trimming removed 3 bases from V and 5 bases from J, with 15 bases in between.

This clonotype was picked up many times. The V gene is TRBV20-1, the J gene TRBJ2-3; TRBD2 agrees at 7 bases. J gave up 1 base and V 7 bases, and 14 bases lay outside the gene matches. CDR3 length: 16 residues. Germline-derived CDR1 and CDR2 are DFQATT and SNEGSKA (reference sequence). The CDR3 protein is CSGTESGAAGTDTQYF. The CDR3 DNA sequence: TGCAGTGGGACGGAGAGCGGGGCGGCGGGCACAGATACGCAGTATTTT.

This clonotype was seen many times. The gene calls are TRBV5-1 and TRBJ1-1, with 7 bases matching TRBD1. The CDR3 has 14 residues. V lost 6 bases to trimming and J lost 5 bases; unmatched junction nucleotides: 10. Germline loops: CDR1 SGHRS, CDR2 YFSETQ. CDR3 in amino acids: CASTGGGAETEAFF. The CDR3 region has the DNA TGCGCCAGCACAGGGGGGGGCGCGGAGACTGAAGCTTTCTTT.

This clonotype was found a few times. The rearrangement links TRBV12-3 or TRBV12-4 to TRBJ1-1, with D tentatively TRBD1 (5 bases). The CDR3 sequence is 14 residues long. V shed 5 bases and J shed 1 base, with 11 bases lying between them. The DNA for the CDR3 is TGTGCCAGCAGTCATCGGGGGACGAACACTGAAGCTTTCTTT. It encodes CASSHRGTNTEAFF.

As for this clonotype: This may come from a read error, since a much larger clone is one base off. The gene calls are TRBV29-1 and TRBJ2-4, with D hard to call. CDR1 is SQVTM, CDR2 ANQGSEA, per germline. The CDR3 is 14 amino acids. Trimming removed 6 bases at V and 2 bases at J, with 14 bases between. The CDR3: CSVATWTTKNIQYF. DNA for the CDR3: TGCAGCGTGGCAACGTGGACGACCAAAAACATTCAGTACTTC.

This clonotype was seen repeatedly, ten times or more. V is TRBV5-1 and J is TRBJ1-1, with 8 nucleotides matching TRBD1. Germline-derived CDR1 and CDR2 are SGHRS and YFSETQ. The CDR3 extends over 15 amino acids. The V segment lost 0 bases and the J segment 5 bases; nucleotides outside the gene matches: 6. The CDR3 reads CASSLAGGRATEAFF. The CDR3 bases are TGCGCCAGCAGCTTGGCAGGGGGCAGGGCGACTGAAGCTTTCTTT.

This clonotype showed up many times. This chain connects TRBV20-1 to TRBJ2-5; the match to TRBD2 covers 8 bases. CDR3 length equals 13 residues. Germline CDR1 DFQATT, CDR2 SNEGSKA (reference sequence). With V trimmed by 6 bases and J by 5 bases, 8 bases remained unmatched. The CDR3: CSAPGLVSETQYF. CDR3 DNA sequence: TGCAGTGCCCCGGGACTAGTATCGGAGACCCAGTACTTC.

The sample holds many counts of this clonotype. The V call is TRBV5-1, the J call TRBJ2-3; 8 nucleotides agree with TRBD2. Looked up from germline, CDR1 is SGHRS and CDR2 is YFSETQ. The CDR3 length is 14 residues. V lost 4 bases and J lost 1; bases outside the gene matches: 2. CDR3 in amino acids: CASSTTSGTDTQYF. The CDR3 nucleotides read TGCGCCAGCAGCACGACTAGCGGCACAGATACGCAGTATTTT.

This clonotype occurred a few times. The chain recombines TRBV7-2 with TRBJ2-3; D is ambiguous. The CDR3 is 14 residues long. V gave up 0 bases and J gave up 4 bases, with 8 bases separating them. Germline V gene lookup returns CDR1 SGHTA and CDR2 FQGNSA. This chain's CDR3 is CASSLALEADTQYF. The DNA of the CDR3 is TGTGCCAGCAGCTTAGCCCTAGAAGCAGATACGCAGTATTTT.

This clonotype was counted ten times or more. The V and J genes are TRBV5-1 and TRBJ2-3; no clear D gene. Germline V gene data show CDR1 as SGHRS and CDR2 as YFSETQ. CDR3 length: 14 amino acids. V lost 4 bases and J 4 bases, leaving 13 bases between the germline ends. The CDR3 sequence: CASSPQDGSDTQYF. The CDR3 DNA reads TGCGCCAGCAGCCCTCAAGACGGTTCAGATACGCAGTATTTT.

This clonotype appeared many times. The CDR3 DNA reads as TGTGCCAGCAGCTTAGAACGCTCACCCCTCCACTTT. Its protein product is CASSLERSPLHF. This rearrangement joins TRBV11-2 to TRBJ1-6; D remains ambiguous. V dropped 0 bases and J dropped 10 bases, with 4 bases sitting between them. The germline V gene encodes CDR1 SGHAT and CDR2 FQNNGV. CDR3 length equals 12 residues.

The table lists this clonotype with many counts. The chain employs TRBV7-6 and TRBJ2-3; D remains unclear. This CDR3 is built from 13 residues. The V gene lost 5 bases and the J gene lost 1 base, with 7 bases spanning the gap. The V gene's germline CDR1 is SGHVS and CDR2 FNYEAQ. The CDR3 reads CASSRSRTDTQYF. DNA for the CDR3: TGTGCCAGCAGCAGGAGCCGCACAGATACGCAGTATTTT.